The sample holds a few counts of the clone carrying this TCR beta chain. Its specificity is not known. The data are from a study of vaccination and CD4 T cells after COVID-19. Study information: The cells in question were stimulated using overlapping spike peptides derived from SARS-CoV-2, HCoV-NL63, HCoV-OC43 and HCoV-229E.

The Oncomine TCR Beta short-read assay was applied to DNA of cultured CD4+ T cells. MiXCR, applied by TCRdb to the PCR reads, yields one record per CDR3 protein. Counted here are 25,000 or so distinct CDR3 sequences, under 40% occurring once; the ten biggest clones make up about 3.2%. CDR1 is MDHEN, CDR2 SYDVKM, per germline. V lost 4 bases and J 6 bases, leaving 16 bases between the germline ends. This CDR3 region has 15 residues. Sample time point: late sampling 161 to 241 days after vaccination in a few convalescent patients. Treatment defined: roughly 10-day PBMC culture with coronavirus spike peptide pools or control peptides (ViraFEST assay).

The clonotype comes from a human donor who had recovered from COVID-19. V usage is TRBV28 and J usage is TRBJ1-5, with D hard to call. This specimen consisted of CD4+ T cells from blood, cultured in vitro, obtained about 7 months after SARS-CoV-2 vaccination. The CDR3 loop reads CASSSNQAGGQPQHF. The CDR3 DNA is TGTGCCAGCAGTTCCAATCAGGCGGGAGGTCAGCCCCAGCATTTT.